The 14 T cell receptor beta chains below were found in one sample sequenced in a study of shared clonotypes between healthy human individuals. The table came from immunoSEQ multiplex PCR; TCRdb's copy has only in-frame clones and leaves some out. The sample lists 2 million to 2.5 million clones; 90% to 95% were seen once. Naive CD8 populations comprised CD45RO-negative cells positively selected for CCR7, excluding terminally differentiated effector memory CD45RA+ cells. The sequenced sample was naive CD8+ T cells from PBMCs. The receptors were gathered from a man between 18 and 35 years old in good health. Some clones in this sample may be carry-over from other donors' samples.

This clone was seen just once. The chain links TRBV5-1 to TRBJ2-3; TRBD1 matches 8 bases. The V gene end was trimmed by 4 bases and the J gene end by 2 bases; junction bases not matched to a gene: 6. Looked up from germline, CDR1 is SGHRS and CDR2 is YFSETQ. CDR3 length: 15 amino acids. As DNA, the CDR3 is TGCGCCAGCAGCCAAGGACAGGGAGACACAGATACGCAGTATTTT. It is translated as CASSQGQGDTDTQYF.

The chain couples TRBV11-2 to TRBJ2-3; D is possibly TRBD2 (5 bases). Germline V lookup: CDR1 SGHAT, CDR2 FQNNGV. The V gene lost 6 bases and the J gene lost 4 bases, with 17 bases spanning the gap. The CDR3 has 15 amino acids. The CDR3 nucleotides are TGTGCCAGCAGACTAGAGGCACAGCCACCAGATACGCAGTATTTT. As protein: CASRLEAQPPDTQYF.

The chain links TRBV4-3 to TRBJ2-7, with TRBD2 identical over 7 bases. The CDR3 extends over 18 amino acids. From germline, CDR1 is LGHNA and CDR2 YSLEER. After removal of 0 bases from V and 2 bases from J, the junction contained 13 bases not matched to a gene. The CDR3, as DNA: TGCGCCAGCAGCCAAGATACCCCCCTAGCGGACCTCCCCTACGAGCAGTACTTC. As protein: CASSQDTPLADLPYEQYF.

V gene TRBV27 combines with J gene TRBJ2-1, with TRBD2 as a possible D gene (5 bases). The CDR3 has 17 amino acids. The germline V gene has CDR1 MNHEY and CDR2 SMNVEV (reference sequence). The germline V and J ends were trimmed by 3 bases and 5 bases, with 20 bases remaining between them. This CDR3 reads CASSLFFFGSRDNEQFF. DNA for the CDR3: TGTGCCAGCAGTTTGTTTTTTTTTGGGAGCCGTGACAATGAGCAGTTCTTC.

The genes are TRBV5-6 and TRBJ2-4; the D is unclear. Per the germline V gene, CDR1 is SGHDT and CDR2 is YYEEEE. The CDR3 is 13 residues long. V gave up 0 bases and J gave up 1 base, with 2 bases separating them. CDR3 in amino acids: CASSLGAKNIQYF. CDR3 in DNA: TGTGCCAGCAGCTTGGGGGCCAAAAACATTCAGTACTTC.

A remark on this clone: A much bigger clone sits one base away, suggesting this may be a read error. The J gene is TRBJ2-2, the V gene TRBV11-3, with a possible D match to TRBD1 (6 bases). V gave up 1 base and J gave up 3 bases, with 6 bases separating them. Germline V CDR1 and CDR2: SGHNT, YENEEA. The CDR3 has 14 amino acids. CDR3 in DNA: TGTGCCAGCAGCTTAGGGGGGCACACCGGGGAGCTGTTTTTT. Encoded protein: CASSLGGHTGELFF.

The chain couples TRBV1 to TRBJ2-1; the listed D gene, TRBD2, was not tested against the DNA. TRBV1 represents a pseudogene. The CDR3 is 16 residues long. DNA for the CDR3: TGCACCAGCAGCCAGAACTACCCCATCTCCTACAATGAGCAGTTCTTC. Translating it yields CTSSQNYPISYNEQFF.

This clone appeared once. The chain combines TRBV10-3 with TRBJ1-2; D perhaps matches TRBD1 (6 bases). Trimming stripped 7 bases from V and 0 bases from J, with 18 bases between. The CDR3 has 16 amino acids. In germline, CDR1 is ENHRY, CDR2 SYGVKD. This chain's CDR3 is CAIKRDTLGANYGYTF. The DNA for the CDR3 is TGTGCCATCAAGCGGGACACCCTCGGAGCTAACTATGGCTACACCTTC.

The chain links TRBV6-4 to TRBJ2-7; 7 bases match TRBD2. The CDR3 has 17 residues. The germline V gene has CDR1 MRHNA and CDR2 SNTAGT. The ends lost 0 bases at V and 4 bases at J; junction bases unmatched: 12. The CDR3 DNA follows: TGTGCCAGCAGTGACTCCCCTCTAGCGGACTCAACTTACGAGCAGTACTTC. This sequence encodes CASSDSPLADSTYEQYF.

The chain uses TRBV15 and TRBJ1-2, with 9 nucleotides matching TRBD1. V shed 5 bases, J shed 5 bases, and the junction held 12 bases outside the gene matches. This CDR3 comprises 16 residues. Germline CDR1 and CDR2: LNHNV and YYDKDF (reference sequence). In DNA form, the CDR3 reads TGTGCCACCAGCCCTCAGCTCTTACAGGGGGCTTATGGCTACACCTTC. This sequence encodes CATSPQLLQGAYGYTF.

The V call is TRBV5-4, the J call TRBJ2-1; 9 bases map to TRBD1. Germline trimming cut 4 bases from V and 4 bases from J; bases unmatched to any gene: 9. Germline-derived CDR1 and CDR2 are SGHNT and YYREEE (reference sequence). The CDR3 is 16 residues long. CDR3 DNA sequence: TGTGCCAGCAGCGTATTAACCGGGACAGGGTACAATGAGCAGTTCTTC. Translation gives CASSVLTGTGYNEQFF.

The chain couples TRBV7-6 to TRBJ2-7; possibly TRBD1 for D (5 bases). The CDR3 runs 15 residues. CDR1 and CDR2 (germline): SGHVS, FNYEAQ. Trimming shortened V by 2 bases and J by 2 bases, and 13 bases separated the two germline ends. CDR3 DNA sequence: TGTGCCAGCAGCTTAATCAGGGAAGTAACCTACGAGCAGTACTTC. It translates to CASSLIREVTYEQYF.

In this sample, this clone turned up once. This sequence joins TRBV10-3 and TRBJ1-4, with unresolved D. V was trimmed by 0 bases and J by 12 bases, leaving 26 bases between them. The CDR3 covers 18 residues. Germline CDR1 reads ENHRY; CDR2 reads SYGVKD. The CDR3 reads CAISESLNRGSLLEQLFF. The DNA of the CDR3 is TGTGCCATCAGTGAGTCCTTGAATCGCGGCAGCCTCTTGGAGCAACTGTTTTTT.

The chain joins TRBV9 to TRBJ2-5, with D unresolved. CDR3 length equals 14 residues. V was pared by 0 bases and J by 1 base, with 7 bases between. The germline CDR1 and CDR2 sequences are SGDLS and YYNGEE. The CDR3, as DNA: TGTGCCAGCAGCGTAGGGTGGGGCCAAGAGACCCAGTACTTC. Its translation: CASSVGWGQETQYF.